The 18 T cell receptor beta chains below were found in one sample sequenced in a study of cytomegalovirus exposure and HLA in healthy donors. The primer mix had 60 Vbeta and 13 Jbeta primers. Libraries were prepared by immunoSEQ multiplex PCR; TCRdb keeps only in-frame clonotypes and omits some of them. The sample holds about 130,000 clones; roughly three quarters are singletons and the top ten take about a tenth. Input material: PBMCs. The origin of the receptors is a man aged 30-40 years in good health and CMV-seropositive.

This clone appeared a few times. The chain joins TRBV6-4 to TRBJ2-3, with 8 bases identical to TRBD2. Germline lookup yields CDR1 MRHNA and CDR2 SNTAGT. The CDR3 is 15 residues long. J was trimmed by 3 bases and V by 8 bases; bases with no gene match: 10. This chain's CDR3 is CASSPGLGGTDTQYF. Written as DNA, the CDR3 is TGTGCCAGCTCCCCGGGACTAGGAGGTACAGATACGCAGTATTTT.

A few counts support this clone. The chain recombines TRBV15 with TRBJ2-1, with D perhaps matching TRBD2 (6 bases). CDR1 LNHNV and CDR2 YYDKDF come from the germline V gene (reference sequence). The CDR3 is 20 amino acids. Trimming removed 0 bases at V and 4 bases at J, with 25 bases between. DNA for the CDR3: TGTGCCACCAGCAGAGAATTCGGGGTCCTAGTCGGGGGAAAATACAATGAGCAGTTCTTC. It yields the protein CATSREFGVLVGGKYNEQFF.

As DNA, the CDR3 is TGCGCCAGCAGCGAAGAACTGATCTATGGCTACACCTTC. It encodes CASSEELIYGYTF. The gene calls are TRBV10-2 and TRBJ1-2; D unclear. Trimming cost V 6 bases and J 4 bases, with 12 bases left between them. The germline gives CDR1 WSHSY, CDR2 SAAADI. This CDR3 is 13 amino acids long.

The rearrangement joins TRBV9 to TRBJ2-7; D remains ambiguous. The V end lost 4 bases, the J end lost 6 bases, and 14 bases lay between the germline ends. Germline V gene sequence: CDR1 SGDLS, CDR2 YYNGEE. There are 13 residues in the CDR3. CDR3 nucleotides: TGTGCCAGCAGCCCAAAAGCTTCCCTCGAGCAGTACTTC. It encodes CASSPKASLEQYF.

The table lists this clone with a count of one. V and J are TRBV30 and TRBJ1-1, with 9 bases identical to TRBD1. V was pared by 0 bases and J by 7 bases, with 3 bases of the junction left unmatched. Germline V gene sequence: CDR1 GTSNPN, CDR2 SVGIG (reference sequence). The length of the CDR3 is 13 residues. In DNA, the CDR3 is TGTGCCTGGAGTGTCGACAGGGGGAGTGAAGCTTTCTTT. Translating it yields CAWSVDRGSEAFF.

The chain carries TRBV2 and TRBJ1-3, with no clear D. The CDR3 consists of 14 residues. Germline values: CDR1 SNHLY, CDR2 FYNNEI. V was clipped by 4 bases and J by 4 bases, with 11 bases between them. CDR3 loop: CASSARSTGNTIYF. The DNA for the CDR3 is TGTGCCAGCAGTGCTCGGAGCACCGGAAACACCATATATTTT.

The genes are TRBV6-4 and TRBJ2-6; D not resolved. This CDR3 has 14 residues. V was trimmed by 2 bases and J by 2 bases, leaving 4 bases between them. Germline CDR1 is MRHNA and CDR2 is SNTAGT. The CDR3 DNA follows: TGTGCCAGCAGTGACGAGGCTGGGGCCAACGTCCTGACTTTC. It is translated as CASSDEAGANVLTF.

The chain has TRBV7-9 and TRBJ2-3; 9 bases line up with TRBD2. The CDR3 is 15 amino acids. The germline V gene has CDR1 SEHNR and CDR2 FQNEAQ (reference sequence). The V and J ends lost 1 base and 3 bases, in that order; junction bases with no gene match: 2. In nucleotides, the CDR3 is TGTGCCAGCAGCTTAGTGGCGGGAGGGACAGATACGCAGTATTTT. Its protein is CASSLVAGGTDTQYF.

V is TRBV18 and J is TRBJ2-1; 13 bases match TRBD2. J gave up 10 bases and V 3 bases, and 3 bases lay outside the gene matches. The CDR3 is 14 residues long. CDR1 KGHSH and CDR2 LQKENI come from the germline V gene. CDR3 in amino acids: CASSPGLAGWEQFF. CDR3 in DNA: TGTGCCAGCTCACCGGGACTAGCGGGATGGGAGCAGTTCTTC. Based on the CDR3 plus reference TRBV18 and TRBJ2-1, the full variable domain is NAGVMQNPRHLVRRRGQEARLRCSPMKGHSHVYWYRQLPEEGLKFMVYLQKENIIDESGMPKERFSAEFPKEGPSILRIQQVVRGDSAAYFCASSPGLAGWEQFFGPGTRLTVL.

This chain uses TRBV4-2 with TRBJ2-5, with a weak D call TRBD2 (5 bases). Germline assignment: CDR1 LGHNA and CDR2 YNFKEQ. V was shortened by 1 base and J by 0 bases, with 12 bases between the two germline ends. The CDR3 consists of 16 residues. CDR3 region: CASSQGSSQYQETQYF. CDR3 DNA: TGTGCCAGCAGCCAAGGGTCTAGCCAGTACCAAGAGACCCAGTACTTC.

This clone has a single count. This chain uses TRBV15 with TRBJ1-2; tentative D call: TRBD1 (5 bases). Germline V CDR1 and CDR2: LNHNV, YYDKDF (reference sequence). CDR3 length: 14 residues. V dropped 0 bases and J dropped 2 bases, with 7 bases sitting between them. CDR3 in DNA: TGTGCCACCAGCAGAGAGAACAGGAACTATGGCTACACCTTC. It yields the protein CATSRENRNYGYTF.

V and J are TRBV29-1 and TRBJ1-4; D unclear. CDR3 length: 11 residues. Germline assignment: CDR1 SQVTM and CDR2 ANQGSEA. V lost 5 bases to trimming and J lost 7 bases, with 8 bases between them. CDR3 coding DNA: TGCAGCGTTCTAGTAGGTGAAAAACTGTTTTTT. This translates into CSVLVGEKLFF. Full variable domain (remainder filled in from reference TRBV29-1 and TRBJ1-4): SAVISQKPSRDICQRGTSLTIQCQVDSQVTMMFWYRQQPGQSLTLIATANQGSEATYESGFVIDKFPISRPNLTFSTLTVSNMSPEDSSIYLCSVLVGEKLFFGSGTQLSVL.

The CDR3 loop reads CASSQGQGAEKLFF. The DNA of the CDR3 is TGCGCCAGCAGCCAAGGACAGGGGGCTGAAAAACTGTTTTTT. The rearrangement uses TRBV4-3 and TRBJ1-4, with 10 bases lining up with TRBD1. Germline-derived CDR1 and CDR2 are LGHNA and YSLEER. CDR3 length: 14 residues. Losses at the gene ends were 1 base for V and 7 bases for J; bases not matched to a gene: 0.

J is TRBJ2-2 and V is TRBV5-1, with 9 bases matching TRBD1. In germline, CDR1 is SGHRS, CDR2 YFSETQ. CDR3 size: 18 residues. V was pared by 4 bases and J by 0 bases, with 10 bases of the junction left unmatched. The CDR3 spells CASSGDRGRNPNTGELFF. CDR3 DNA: TGCGCCAGCAGCGGCGACAGGGGGAGGAACCCGAACACCGGGGAGCTGTTTTTT.

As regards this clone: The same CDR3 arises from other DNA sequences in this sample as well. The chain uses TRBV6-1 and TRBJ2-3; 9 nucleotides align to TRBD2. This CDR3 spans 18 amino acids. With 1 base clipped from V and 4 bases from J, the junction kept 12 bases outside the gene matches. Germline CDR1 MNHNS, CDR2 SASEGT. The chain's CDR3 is CASSEGEGRAGGPDTQYF. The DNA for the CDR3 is TGTGCCAGCAGTGAAGGGGAGGGACGGGCGGGAGGGCCAGATACGCAGTATTTT.

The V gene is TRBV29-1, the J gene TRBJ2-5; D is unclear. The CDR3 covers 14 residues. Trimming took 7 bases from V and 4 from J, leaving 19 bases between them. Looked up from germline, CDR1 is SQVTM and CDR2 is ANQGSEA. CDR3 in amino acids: CSAYAVPRRETQYF. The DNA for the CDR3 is TGCAGCGCCTATGCTGTACCGCGTCGAGAGACCCAGTACTTC. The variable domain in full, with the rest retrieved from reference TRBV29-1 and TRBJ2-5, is SAVISQKPSRDICQRGTSLTIQCQVDSQVTMMFWYRQQPGQSLTLIATANQGSEATYESGFVIDKFPISRPNLTFSTLTVSNMSPEDSSIYLCSAYAVPRRETQYFGPGTRLLVL.

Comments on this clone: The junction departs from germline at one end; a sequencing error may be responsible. The CDR3 sequence is CASSPEGRYEQYF. DNA of the CDR3: TGTGCTAGCAGCCCGGAGGGCCGCTACGAGCAGTACTTC. The chain is built from TRBV7-7 and TRBJ2-5, with a weak D call TRBD2 (6 bases). The J call may be wrong; the DNA end is better matched by TRBJ2-7. The length of the CDR3 is 13 residues. Per the germline V gene, CDR1 is SSHAT and CDR2 is FNYEAQ (reference sequence).

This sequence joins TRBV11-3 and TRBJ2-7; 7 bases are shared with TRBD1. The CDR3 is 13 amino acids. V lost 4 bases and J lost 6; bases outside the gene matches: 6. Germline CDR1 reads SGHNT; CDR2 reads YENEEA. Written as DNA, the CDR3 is TGTGCCAGCAGCTCCGACAGGGTGAGCGAGCAGTACTTC. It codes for CASSSDRVSEQYF. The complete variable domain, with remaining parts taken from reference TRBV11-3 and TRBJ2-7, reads EAGVVQSPRYKIIEKKQPVAFWCNPISGHNTLYWYLQNLGQGPELLIRYENEEAVDDSQLPKDRFSAERLKGVDSTLKIQPAELGDSAVYLCASSSDRVSEQYFGPGTRLTVT.